This TCR beta chain was obtained from a study of cytomegalovirus exposure and HLA in healthy donors. The CDR3 loop spans 15 amino acids. The V end was cut by 6 bases, the J end by 9 bases, with 21 bases between. Germline CDR1 is MNHNS and CDR2 is SASEGT. The study ran its PCR with 60 Vbeta and 13 Jbeta primers. The repertoire was sequenced with immunoSEQ multiplex PCR; TCRdb's copy has only in-frame clones and lacks some. The sample includes 180,000 or so clones, just over 70% of them seen just once. This TCR came from a human donor in good health. Specimen: PBMCs. The V gene is TRBV6-1, the J gene TRBJ2-4, with D possibly matching TRBD2 (9 bases). CDR3 nucleotide sequence: TGTGCCAGCAGGGGACAGGCTATTAGCGGGGGCATTCAGTACTTC. Its translation is CASRGQAISGGIQYF.